This T cell receptor (beta chain) appears in the sequencing data of a study of T cells in localized non-small cell lung cancer. Worth noting for this clone: The antigen is unknown.

Study observations and caveats: Among blood samples, higher T cell density accompanied longer overall survival.

Germline CDR1 LNHDA, CDR2 SQIVND (reference sequence). This CDR3 is 12 amino acids long. Trimming shortened V by 4 bases and J by 8 bases, and 9 bases separated the two germline ends. Profiled with immunoSEQ multiplex PCR; TCRdb holds only in-frame clones, not every one. Of tens of thousands of clones listed, about 89% are singletons. The source is a woman between 40 and 69 years old with stage I lung adenocarcinoma. The input for sequencing was peripheral blood, taken before any cancer treatment. V is TRBV19 and J is TRBJ2-1, with no clear D. The CDR3 spells CASSTSGHEQFF. CDR3 bases: TGTGCCAGTAGTACGTCCGGTCATGAGCAGTTCTTC.